This T cell receptor beta chain was found in a study of Graves' ophthalmopathy and Graves' hyperthyroidism. For the study at large: Pretreatment peripheral blood was obtained at initial diagnosis. Findings and caveats of the study: Blood repertoires reportedly contained most expanded thyroid clonotypes above 0.001 frequency.

Diagnostic conclusions were grounded in clinical symptoms, serum thyroxine, TRAb, thyroid ultrasound and orbital computed tomography. Regarding this clonotype: The antigen is not known.

The CDR3 length is 17 residues. CDR1 is MGHDK, CDR2 SYGVNS, per germline. The V end lost 2 bases, the J end lost 0 bases, and 11 bases lay between the germline ends. CDR3 regions of TCR beta were amplified from RNA transcripts. RT-PCR with HTBI primers came first, then second-round multiplex PCR. From the multiplex PCR reads, TCRdb called clonotypes with MiXCR, one entry per CDR3 protein. This sample has around 660,000 distinct CDR3 sequences, with roughly 41% found just once. Sequenced: peripheral blood. V and J are TRBV25-1 and TRBJ1-6; D might be TRBD1 (5 bases). The clonotype originates from an adult man with Graves' ophthalmopathy. This CDR3 reads CASSELRGSSYNSPLHF. CDR3 DNA: TGTGCCAGCAGTGAACTAAGGGGAAGCTCCTATAATTCACCCCTCCACTTT.